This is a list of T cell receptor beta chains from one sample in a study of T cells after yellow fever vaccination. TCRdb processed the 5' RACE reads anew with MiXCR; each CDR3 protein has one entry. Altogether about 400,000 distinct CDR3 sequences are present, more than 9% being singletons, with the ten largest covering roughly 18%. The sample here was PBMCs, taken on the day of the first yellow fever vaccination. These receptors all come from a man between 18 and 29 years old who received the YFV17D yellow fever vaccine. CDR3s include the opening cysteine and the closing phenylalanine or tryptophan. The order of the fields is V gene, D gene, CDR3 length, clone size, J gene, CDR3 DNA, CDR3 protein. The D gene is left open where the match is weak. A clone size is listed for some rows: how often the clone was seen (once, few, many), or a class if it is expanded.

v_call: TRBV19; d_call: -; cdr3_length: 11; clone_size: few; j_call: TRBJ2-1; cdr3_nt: TGTGCCAGTAGTATGGTTGGTGAGCAGTTCTTC; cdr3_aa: CASSMVGEQFF
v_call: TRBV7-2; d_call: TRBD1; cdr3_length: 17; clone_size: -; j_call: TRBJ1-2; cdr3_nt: TGTGCCAGCAGCTTGGAACCAGGGGGCCCTGCTAACTATGGCTACACCTTC; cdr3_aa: CASSLEPGGPANYGYTF
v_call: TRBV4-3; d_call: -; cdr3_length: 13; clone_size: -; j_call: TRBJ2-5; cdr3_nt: TGCGCCAGCAGCACGGGGCCCGGGGAGACCCAGTACTTC; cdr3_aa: CASSTGPGETQYF
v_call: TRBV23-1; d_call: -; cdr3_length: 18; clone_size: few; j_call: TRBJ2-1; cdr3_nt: TGCGCCAGCAGTCCCCGAGGGACACACAAATTCTCCTACAATGAGCAGTTCTTC; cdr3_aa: CASSPRGTHKFSYNEQFF
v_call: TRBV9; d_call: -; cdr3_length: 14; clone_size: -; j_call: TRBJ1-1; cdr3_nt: TGTGCCAGCAGCGTCTACTCATCGAACACTGAAGCTTTCTTT; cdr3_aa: CASSVYSSNTEAFF
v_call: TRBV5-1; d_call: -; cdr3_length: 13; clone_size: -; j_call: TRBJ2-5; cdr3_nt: TGCGCCAGCAGATTCAACGGGGTGGAGACCCAGTACTTC; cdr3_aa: CASRFNGVETQYF
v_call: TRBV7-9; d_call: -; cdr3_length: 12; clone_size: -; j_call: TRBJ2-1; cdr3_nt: TGTGCCAGCAGCCGGGGCTTCGATGAGCAGTTCTTC; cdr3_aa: CASSRGFDEQFF
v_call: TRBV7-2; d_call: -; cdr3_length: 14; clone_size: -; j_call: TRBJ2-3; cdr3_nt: TGTGCCAGCAGCTTAGGGGCCTACACAGATACGCAGTATTTT; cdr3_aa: CASSLGAYTDTQYF
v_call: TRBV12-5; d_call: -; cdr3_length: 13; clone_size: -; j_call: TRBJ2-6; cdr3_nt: TGTGCTAGTGGTTTGTCTGGGGCCAACGTCCTGACTTTC; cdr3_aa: CASGLSGANVLTF
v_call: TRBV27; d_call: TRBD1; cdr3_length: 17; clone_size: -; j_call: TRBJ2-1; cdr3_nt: TGTGCCAGCAGTTCCGACCTCCGGGACAGCTACTACAATGAGCAGTTCTTC; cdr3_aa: CASSSDLRDSYYNEQFF
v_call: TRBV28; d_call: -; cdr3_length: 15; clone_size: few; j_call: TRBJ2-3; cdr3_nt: TGTGCCAGCAGCCCGGATATGGACCGGGCAGATACGCAGTATTTT; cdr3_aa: CASSPDMDRADTQYF
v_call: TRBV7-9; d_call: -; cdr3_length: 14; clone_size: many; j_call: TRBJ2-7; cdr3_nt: TGTGCCAGCAGTTCAGACGGGAGATCCTACGAGCAGTACTTC; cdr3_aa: CASSSDGRSYEQYF
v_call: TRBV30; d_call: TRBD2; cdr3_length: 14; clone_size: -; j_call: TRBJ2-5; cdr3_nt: TGTGCCTGGAGTAGCGGGGGGGCAGGAGAGACCCAGTACTTC; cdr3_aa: CAWSSGGAGETQYF
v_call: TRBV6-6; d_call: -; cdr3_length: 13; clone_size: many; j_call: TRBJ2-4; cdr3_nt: TGTGCCAGCAGTTATGGCATTTTAAACATTCAGTACTTC; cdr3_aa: CASSYGILNIQYF
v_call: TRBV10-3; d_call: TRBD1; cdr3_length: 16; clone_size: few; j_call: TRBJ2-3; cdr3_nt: TGTGCCATCAGTCCGCGATTGGGACAGTCCTTGGATACGCAGTATTTT; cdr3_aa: CAISPRLGQSLDTQYF
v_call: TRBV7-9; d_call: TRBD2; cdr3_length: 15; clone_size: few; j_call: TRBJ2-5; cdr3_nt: TGTGCCAGCAGCTTATTACTAGCGGGGTATGAGACCCAGTACTTC; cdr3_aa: CASSLLLAGYETQYF
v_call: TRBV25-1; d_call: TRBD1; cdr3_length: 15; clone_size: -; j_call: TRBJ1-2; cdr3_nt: TGTGCCAGCAGTGAGCCCAAAGGGGGCGGTTATGGCTACACCTTC; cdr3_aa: CASSEPKGGGYGYTF
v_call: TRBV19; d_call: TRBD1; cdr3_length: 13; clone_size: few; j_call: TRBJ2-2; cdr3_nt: TGTGCCAGTAGTCCGGCGGACAGGCGGGAGCTGTTTTTT; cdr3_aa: CASSPADRRELFF
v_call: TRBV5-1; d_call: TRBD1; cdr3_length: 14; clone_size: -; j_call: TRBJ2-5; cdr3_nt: TGCGCCAGCAGCCATCCGGGACAGCAAGAGACCCAGTACTTC; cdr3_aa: CASSHPGQQETQYF
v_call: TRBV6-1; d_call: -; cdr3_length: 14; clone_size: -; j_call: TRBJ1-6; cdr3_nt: TGTGCCAGCATAAGTAAACCCTATAATTCACCCCTCCACTTT; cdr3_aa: CASISKPYNSPLHF
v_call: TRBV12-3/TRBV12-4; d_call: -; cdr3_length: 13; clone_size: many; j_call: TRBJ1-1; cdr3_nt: TGTGCCAGCACCGACCGACTGAACACTGAAGCTTTCTTT; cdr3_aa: CASTDRLNTEAFF
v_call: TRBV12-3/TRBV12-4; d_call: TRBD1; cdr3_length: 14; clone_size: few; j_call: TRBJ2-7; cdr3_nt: TGTGCCAGCAGCAGGACAGGTAGCCTAGCCGAGCAGTACTTC; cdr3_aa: CASSRTGSLAEQYF
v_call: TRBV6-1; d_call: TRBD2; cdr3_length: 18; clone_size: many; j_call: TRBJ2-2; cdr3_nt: TGTGCCAGCAGCGACGACGGTAGCGGGGGGTCCCTCACCGGGGAGCTGTTTTTT; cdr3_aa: CASSDDGSGGSLTGELFF
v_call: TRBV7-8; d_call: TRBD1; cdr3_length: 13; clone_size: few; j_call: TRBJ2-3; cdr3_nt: TGTGCCAGCAGCCGCAGGGGGCTGGATACGCAGTATTTT; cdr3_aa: CASSRRGLDTQYF
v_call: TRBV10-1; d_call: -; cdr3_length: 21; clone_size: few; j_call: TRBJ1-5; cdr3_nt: TGCGCCAGCAGTGAGTCGGAGGGGACGGTGGGGCTTCTTGGGAGCAATCAGCCCCAGCATTTT; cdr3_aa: CASSESEGTVGLLGSNQPQHF
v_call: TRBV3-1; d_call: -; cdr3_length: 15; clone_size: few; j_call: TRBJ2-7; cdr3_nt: TGTGCCAGCAGCCGCCCAGGGTCAGTTTCCTACGAGCAGTACTTC; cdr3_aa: CASSRPGSVSYEQYF
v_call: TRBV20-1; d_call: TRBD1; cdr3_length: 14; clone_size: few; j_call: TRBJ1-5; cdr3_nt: TGCAGTGCGCCGGGACAGGGCACAAGTCAGCCCCAGCATTTT; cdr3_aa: CSAPGQGTSQPQHF
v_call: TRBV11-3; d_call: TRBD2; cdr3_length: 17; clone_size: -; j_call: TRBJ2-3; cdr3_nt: TGTGCCAGCAGCTTAGGACTAGCGGGGGGTGGGCCAGATACGCAGTATTTT; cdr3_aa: CASSLGLAGGGPDTQYF
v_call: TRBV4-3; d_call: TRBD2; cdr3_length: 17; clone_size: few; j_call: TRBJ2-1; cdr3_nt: TGCGCCAGCAGCCAAGATGCCCCTGGCGGGGGGGTCTATGAGCAGTTCTTC; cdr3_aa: CASSQDAPGGGVYEQFF
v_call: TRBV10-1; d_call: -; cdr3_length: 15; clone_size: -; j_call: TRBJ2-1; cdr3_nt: TGCGCCAGCAGTGAGTCGGCGACAGCGAACAATGAGCAGTTCTTC; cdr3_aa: CASSESATANNEQFF
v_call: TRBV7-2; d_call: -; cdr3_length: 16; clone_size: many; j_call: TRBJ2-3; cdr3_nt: TGTGCCAGCAGCTTAGTCGCGTACCTTAGCACAGATACGCAGTATTTT; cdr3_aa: CASSLVAYLSTDTQYF
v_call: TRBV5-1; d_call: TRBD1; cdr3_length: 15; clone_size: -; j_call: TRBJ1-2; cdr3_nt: TGCGCCAACTCCCCATTACAGGGGGCTAGGTGGGGCTACACCTTC; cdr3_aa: CANSPLQGARWGYTF
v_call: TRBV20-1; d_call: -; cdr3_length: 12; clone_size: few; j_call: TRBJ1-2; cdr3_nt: TGCAGTGCTAGAGACAGGGGAGAAGGCTACACCTTC; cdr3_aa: CSARDRGEGYTF
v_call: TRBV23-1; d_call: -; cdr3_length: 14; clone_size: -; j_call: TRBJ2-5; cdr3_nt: TGCGCCAGCAGTCAAGGGCAACGAGAAGAGACCCAGTACTTC; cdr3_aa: CASSQGQREETQYF
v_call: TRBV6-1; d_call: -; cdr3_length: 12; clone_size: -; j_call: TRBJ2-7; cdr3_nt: TGTGCCAGCAGTGAACAGGGAGGAGAGCAGTACTTC; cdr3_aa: CASSEQGGEQYF
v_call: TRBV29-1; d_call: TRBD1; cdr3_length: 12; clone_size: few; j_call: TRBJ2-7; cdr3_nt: TGCAGCGGGACAGGGACGGGATACGAGCAGTACTTC; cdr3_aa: CSGTGTGYEQYF
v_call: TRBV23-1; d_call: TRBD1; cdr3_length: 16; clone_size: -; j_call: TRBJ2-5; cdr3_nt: TGCGCCAGCAGTCATTCGACAGGGGGGGGGCAAGAGACCCAGTACTTC; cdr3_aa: CASSHSTGGGQETQYF
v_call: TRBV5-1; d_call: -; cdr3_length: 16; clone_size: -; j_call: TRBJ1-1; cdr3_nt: TGCGCCAGCAGCTTGGTAATAGGCAAATTGAACACTGAAGCTTTCTTT; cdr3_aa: CASSLVIGKLNTEAFF
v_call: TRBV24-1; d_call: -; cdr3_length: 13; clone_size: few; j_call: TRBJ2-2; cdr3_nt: TGTGCCACCAGTGACCCCCTTCGGGGGGAGCTGTTTTTT; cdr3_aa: CATSDPLRGELFF
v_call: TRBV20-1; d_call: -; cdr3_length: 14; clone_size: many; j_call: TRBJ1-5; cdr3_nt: TGCAGTGCTAGAGTTTCAGGGACTAATCAGCCCCAGCATTTT; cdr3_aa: CSARVSGTNQPQHF
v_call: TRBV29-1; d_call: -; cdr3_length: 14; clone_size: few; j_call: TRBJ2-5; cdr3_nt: TGCAGCGTTGAGGTCCAGAGGGCCGAAGAGACCCAGTACTTC; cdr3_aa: CSVEVQRAEETQYF
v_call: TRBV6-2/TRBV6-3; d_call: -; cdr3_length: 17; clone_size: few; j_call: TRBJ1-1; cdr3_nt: TGTGCCAGCAGTTATGGGCCCCCGACAGGCAGAGGTACTGAAGCTTTCTTT; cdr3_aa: CASSYGPPTGRGTEAFF
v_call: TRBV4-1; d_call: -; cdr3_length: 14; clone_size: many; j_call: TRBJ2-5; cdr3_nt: TGCGCCAGCAGCCCCCTCCCGGGGAAAGAGACCCAGTACTTC; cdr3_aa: CASSPLPGKETQYF
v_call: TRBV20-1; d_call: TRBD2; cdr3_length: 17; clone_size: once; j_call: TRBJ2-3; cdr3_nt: TGCAGTGCTAGAGTCCCCTTAGCGGGATCTAGCACAGATACGCAGTATTTT; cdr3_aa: CSARVPLAGSSTDTQYF
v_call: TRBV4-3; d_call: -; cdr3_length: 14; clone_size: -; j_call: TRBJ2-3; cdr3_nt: TGCGCCAGCAGCCAAGCGGGGACTACAGATACGCAGTATTTT; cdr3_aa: CASSQAGTTDTQYF
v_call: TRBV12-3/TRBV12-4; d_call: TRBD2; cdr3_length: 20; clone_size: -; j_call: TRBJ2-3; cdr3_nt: TGTGCCAGCAGAAACCCCCGGTTAGCGGGGGGAACCAGTAGCACAGATACGCAGTATTTT; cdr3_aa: CASRNPRLAGGTSSTDTQYF
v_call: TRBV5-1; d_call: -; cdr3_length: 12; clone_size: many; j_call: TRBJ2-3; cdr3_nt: TGCGCCAGCAGGTTCAGCACAGATACGCAGTATTTT; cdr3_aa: CASRFSTDTQYF
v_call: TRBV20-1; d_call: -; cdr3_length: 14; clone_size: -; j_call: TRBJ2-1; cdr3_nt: TGCAGTGCTAGAGTTCGGACGGGGGTTGATGAGCAGTTCTTC; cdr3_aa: CSARVRTGVDEQFF
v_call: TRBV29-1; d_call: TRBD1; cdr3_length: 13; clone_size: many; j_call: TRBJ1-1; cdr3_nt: TGCAGCGTCCAGGGACAGGGACGCACTGAAGCTTTCTTT; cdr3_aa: CSVQGQGRTEAFF
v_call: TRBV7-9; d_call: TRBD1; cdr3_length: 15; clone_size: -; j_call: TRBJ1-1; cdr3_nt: TGTGCCAGCAGCCTGGGGGACGACAGGGGTACTGAAGCTTTCTTT; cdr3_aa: CASSLGDDRGTEAFF